This entry lists 2 T cell receptor beta chains sequenced from one sample in a study of shared clonotypes between healthy human individuals. Here immunoSEQ multiplex PCR was the method, and the copy in TCRdb shows in-frame clones only, minus some. Here the sample spans some 2,500,000 clones, approximately 93% being singletons. Specimen: naive CD4+ T cells from PBMCs. Subset denoted: CD45RA+ positively selected. The receptors originated from a man younger than 35 in good health. Some clones in this sample may be carry-over from other donors' samples.

V is TRBV6-4 and J is TRBJ2-1; TRBD2 aligns across 14 bases. V trimming: 2 bases; J trimming: 8 bases; junction bases outside the gene matches: 8. The CDR3 runs 17 residues. Germline CDR1 and CDR2: MRHNA and SNTAGT. In DNA form, the CDR3 reads TGTGCCAGCAGTGACACCCCCGGGACTAGCGGGAGCTATGAGCAGTTCTTC. Protein: CASSDTPGTSGSYEQFF.

The chain is built from TRBV18 and TRBJ2-6; D not resolved. This CDR3 has 15 residues. Germline V gives CDR1 KGHSH, CDR2 LQKENI. Trimming pared 2 bases from V and 0 bases from J, leaving 5 bases between. As DNA, the CDR3 is TGTGCCAGCTCACCAGGGGACTCTGGGGCCAACGTCCTGACTTTC. Protein sequence: CASSPGDSGANVLTF.